A selection of T cell receptor beta chains follows, all from one sample in a study of T cells in localized non-small cell lung cancer. Generated by immunoSEQ multiplex PCR, the TCRdb table keeps only in-frame clones and is missing some. The table shows 70,000 to 90,000 clones, with around 81% occurring only once. The input for sequencing was peripheral blood, taken before any cancer treatment. All receptors come from an older female donor with stage I lung adenocarcinoma. The CDR3 runs from the conserved cysteine through the conserved F or W. A D gene is named only where the DNA matches it firmly. Expanded clones are given a class, and other clones once, few, many or no size at all.

size	V	J	D	DNA	CDR3
many	TRBV6-5	TRBJ1-6	.	TGTGCCAGCAGTTTCACAGGCTACGACCTCCACTTT	CASSFTGYDLHF
.	TRBV4-3	TRBJ1-6	.	TGCGCCAGCAGCCAAGATGGGCAGGGAAATTCACCCCTCCACTTT	CASSQDGQGNSPLHF
.	TRBV6-6	TRBJ1-2	.	TGTGCCAGCAGTCCACGCAGGGAGGAGGGCTACACCTTC	CASSPRREEGYTF
.	TRBV28	TRBJ2-2	.	TGTGCCAGCAGTTTGTCGCGACATCCTAATAATCCCGGGGAGCTGTTTTTT	CASSLSRHPNNPGELFF
.	TRBV7-6	TRBJ2-7	.	TGTGCCAGCAGTACAGGGCTCTACGAGCAGTACTTC	CASSTGLYEQYF
.	TRBV30	TRBJ1-1	.	TGTGCCTGGAGTTTTAACACTGAAGCTTTCTTT	CAWSFNTEAFF
few	TRBV19	TRBJ1-5	.	TGTGCCTCGATCCCTGGGGTTCCCTGGGAGCCCCAGCATTTT	CASIPGVPWEPQHF
.	TRBV4-1	TRBJ1-3	TRBD1	TGCGCCAGCAGCCAAGCGACAGGGACTGGAAACACCATATATTTT	CASSQATGTGNTIYF
few	TRBV6-6	TRBJ1-1	.	TGTGCCAGCAGTTACCGGATGAACACTGAAGCTTTCTTT	CASSYRMNTEAFF
.	TRBV29-1	TRBJ1-5	.	TGCAGCGCCGGGGACAGCAATCAGCCCCAGCATTTT	CSAGDSNQPQHF
.	TRBV9	TRBJ2-1	TRBD2	TGTGCCAGCAGCAGAGGGACTAGCGGCTCCTACAATGAGCAGTTCTTC	CASSRGTSGSYNEQFF
once	TRBV6-1	TRBJ2-6	.	TGTGCCAGCAGTGTGATCCGGAGGGCCAACGTCCTGACTTTC	CASSVIRRANVLTF
.	TRBV28	TRBJ1-2	.	TGTGCCAGCAGACAGAAGGGGGGCTACACCTTC	CASRQKGGYTF
once	TRBV6-5	TRBJ1-3	.	TGTGCCAGCAGTTACATGGATGGCAGAAGAAGAAACACCATATATTTT	CASSYMDGRRRNTIYF
.	TRBV29-1	TRBJ1-2	.	TGCAGCGTGGAGCAGACAGATTATGGCTACACCTTC	CSVEQTDYGYTF
.	TRBV5-6	TRBJ1-1	TRBD1	TGTGCCAGCAGCTCTGGACAGGTCAACACTGAAGCTTTCTTT	CASSSGQVNTEAFF
.	TRBV30	TRBJ2-5	.	TGTGCCTGGAGTGTACTAGCCGGGGAGACCCAGTACTTC	CAWSVLAGETQYF
.	TRBV28	TRBJ1-5	TRBD1	TGTGCCAGCACCCCCGGGACAGGGGGAAGTCAGCCCCAGCATTTT	CASTPGTGGSQPQHF
.	TRBV15	TRBJ1-6	.	TGTGCCACCGGCGGATGGAATTCACCCCTCCACTTT	CATGGWNSPLHF
.	TRBV27	TRBJ1-6	TRBD1	TGTGCCAGCACCCTCAGGCAGGGCCGACTAGGACAGGGTAACTCACCCCTCCACTTT	CASTLRQGRLGQGNSPLHF
.	TRBV12-5	TRBJ1-5	TRBD1	TGTGCTAGTGGTTTGACCCGGGGACAGGGCGTTCAGCCCCAGCATTTT	CASGLTRGQGVQPQHF
.	TRBV5-6	TRBJ1-2	TRBD1	TGTGCCAGCAGTCAGACAGGGGGCCCAGGGTATGGCTACACCTTC	CASSQTGGPGYGYTF
once	TRBV4-3	TRBJ2-3	.	TGCGCCAGCAGCCCCAACGGCGGGATCCTAGATACGCAGTATTTT	CASSPNGGILDTQYF
.	TRBV4-2	TRBJ2-7	.	TGTGCCAGCAGCCACAGGGCAACCTACGAGCAGTACTTC	CASSHRATYEQYF
.	TRBV11-2	TRBJ2-7	.	TGTGCCAGCAGCTTAGCAGGTGAGCCCACCTACGAGCAGTACTTC	CASSLAGEPTYEQYF
.	TRBV5-6	TRBJ2-1	.	TGTGCCAGCAGCCCGTGGAATGGTGCGTATGAGCAGTTCTTC	CASSPWNGAYEQFF
.	TRBV11-3	TRBJ2-1	TRBD2	TGTGCCAGCAGCTACGCTGCGGGGGTCGATGAGCAGTTCTTC	CASSYAAGVDEQFF
.	TRBV2	TRBJ2-7	.	TGTGCCAGCAGTGCATGGGACGCATTATCCTACGAGCAGTACTTC	CASSAWDALSYEQYF
.	TRBV28	TRBJ1-1	.	TGTGCCAGTTTCGACGGGGGCCGCCGCTCTTCGGGGAGATTGAACACTGAAGCTTTCTTT	CASFDGGRRSSGRLNTEAFF
.	TRBV6-6	TRBJ2-5	.	TGTGCCAGCACGCCCGTAGTCCGTAGAGGAGAGACCCAGTACTTC	CASTPVVRRGETQYF
.	TRBV27	TRBJ2-2	.	TGTGCCACTAGACTAGGCGCGAACACCGGGGAGCTGTTTTTT	CATRLGANTGELFF
medium-sized	TRBV27	TRBJ1-2	.	TGTGCCAGCAGAACACAGGGAGCTAACTATGGCTACACCTTC	CASRTQGANYGYTF
.	TRBV19	TRBJ1-2	TRBD1	TGTGCCAGTAGTCCCCGTGGACAGGGGGCATCGGAGTATGGCTACACCTTC	CASSPRGQGASEYGYTF
.	TRBV7-3	TRBJ1-3	.	TGTGCCACCCAGAGTAGCTCTGGAAACACCATATATTTT	CATQSSSGNTIYF
.	TRBV5-4	TRBJ2-7	.	TGTGCCAGCAGCTTGGGGGGATTGTACGAGCAGTACTTC	CASSLGGLYEQYF
.	TRBV4-1	TRBJ2-4	.	TGCGCCAGCAGCCCACAAGACGTAGGCAAAAACATTCAGTACTTC	CASSPQDVGKNIQYF
.	TRBV19	TRBJ1-2	TRBD1	TGTGCCAGTAGTTCCCGAAGGACAGGGGAGAACTATGGCTACACCTTC	CASSSRRTGENYGYTF
few	TRBV5-6	TRBJ2-4	.	TGTGCCAGCAGCTTGGCCGTTCTGGGGGGTGACATTCAGTACTTC	CASSLAVLGGDIQYF
.	TRBV7-9	TRBJ2-5	.	TGTGCCAGCAGCTTATGGGCAGGGGACGAGACCCAGTACTTC	CASSLWAGDETQYF
.	TRBV27	TRBJ1-4	TRBD1	TGTGCCAGCAGTCAAAGGGGCAGACAGGGGGCGGAAAAACTGTTTTTT	CASSQRGRQGAEKLFF
.	TRBV5-4	TRBJ2-5	.	TGTGCCAGCAGCTTAAGTGGTGGGGGCTACGAGACCCAGTACTTC	CASSLSGGGYETQYF
once	TRBV14	TRBJ2-7	.	TGTGCCAGCAGCCAAGGGCAGGGGAGCGAGCAGTACTTC	CASSQGQGSEQYF
.	TRBV7-2	TRBJ2-2	.	TGTGCCAGCAGCTTTACAGGGACGGGGGAGCTGTTTTTT	CASSFTGTGELFF
.	TRBV7-2	TRBJ1-2	.	TGTGCCAGCAGCTCCCGGGGGGGCTCAGGTGGCTACACCTTC	CASSSRGGSGGYTF
.	TRBV27	TRBJ2-2	.	TGTGCCAGCAGTTTATCGATGGGGGGCCTCACCGGGGAGCTGTTTTTT	CASSLSMGGLTGELFF
.	TRBV7-8	TRBJ2-2	TRBD2	TGTGCCAGCAGCTTACTAGCGGGGGGGCCGATCGGGGAGCTGTTTTTT	CASSLLAGGPIGELFF
few	TRBV23-1	TRBJ2-2	.	TGCGCCAGCAGTCCCAGCCTAAGACCGAACACCGGGGAGCTGTTTTTT	CASSPSLRPNTGELFF
.	TRBV5-6	TRBJ1-3	TRBD1	TGTGCCAGCAGCCCTGGGACAGGGTATGGAAACACCATATATTTT	CASSPGTGYGNTIYF
.	TRBV7-2	TRBJ1-2	.	TGTGCCAGCAGCTTAGACGGAAACTATGGCTACACCTTC	CASSLDGNYGYTF
.	TRBV19	TRBJ1-1	.	TGTGCCAGTAGTTCTCTTCGGCAGGCGAACACTGAAGCTTTCTTT	CASSSLRQANTEAFF
.	TRBV19	TRBJ2-5	TRBD1	TGTGCCAGTAGTATTGGGACAGGGAAACAAGAGACCCAGTACTTC	CASSIGTGKQETQYF
.	TRBV19	TRBJ1-2	TRBD1	TGTGCCAGTAGTAGGGGACAGAACTCCTATGGCTACACCTTC	CASSRGQNSYGYTF
.	TRBV5-4	TRBJ1-2	.	TGTGCCAGCAGCTTCCAAGACGGCTCATATGGCTACACCTTC	CASSFQDGSYGYTF